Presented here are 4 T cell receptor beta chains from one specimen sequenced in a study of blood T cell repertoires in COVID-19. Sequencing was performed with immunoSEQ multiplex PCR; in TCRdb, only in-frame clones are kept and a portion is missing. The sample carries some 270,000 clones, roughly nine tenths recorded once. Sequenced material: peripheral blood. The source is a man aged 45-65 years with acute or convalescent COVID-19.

In DNA form, the CDR3 reads TGTGCCAGTAACCGAGGGTCCTCTGGGGCCAACGTCCTGACTTTC. This gives the protein CASNRGSSGANVLTF. The V gene is TRBV19, the J gene TRBJ2-6; D might be TRBD2 (5 bases). From germline, CDR1 is LNHDA and CDR2 SQIVND (reference sequence). The CDR3 spans 15 residues. V was pared by 7 bases and J by 0 bases, with 10 bases between.

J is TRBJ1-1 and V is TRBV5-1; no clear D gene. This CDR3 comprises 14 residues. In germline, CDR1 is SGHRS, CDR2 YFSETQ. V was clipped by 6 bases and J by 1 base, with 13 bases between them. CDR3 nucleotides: TGCGCCAGCACCCTGAATCCAGGGAACACTGAAGCTTTCTTT. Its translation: CASTLNPGNTEAFF.

The CDR3 DNA is TGTGCCAGCAGCTTAGGGCCGGTGGGCGCTGAAGCTTTCTTT. It translates to CASSLGPVGAEAFF. The chain has TRBV13 and TRBJ1-1; no firm D call. V shed 0 bases and J shed 6 bases, with 11 bases lying between them. This CDR3 has 14 amino acids. The germline V gene has CDR1 PRHDT and CDR2 FYEKMQ (reference sequence). The whole variable domain, filled in from reference TRBV13 and TRBJ1-1, reads AAGVIQSPRHLIKEKRETATLKCYPIPRHDTVYWYQQGPGQDPQFLISFYEKMQSDKGSIPDRFSAQQFSDYHSELNMSSLELGDSALYFCASSLGPVGAEAFFGQGTRLTVV.

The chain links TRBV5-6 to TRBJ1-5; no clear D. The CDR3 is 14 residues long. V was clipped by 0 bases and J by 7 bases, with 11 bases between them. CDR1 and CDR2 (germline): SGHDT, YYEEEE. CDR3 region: CASSLAGGRQPQHF. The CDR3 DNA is TGTGCCAGCAGCTTGGCGGGAGGGCGCCAGCCCCAGCATTTT.